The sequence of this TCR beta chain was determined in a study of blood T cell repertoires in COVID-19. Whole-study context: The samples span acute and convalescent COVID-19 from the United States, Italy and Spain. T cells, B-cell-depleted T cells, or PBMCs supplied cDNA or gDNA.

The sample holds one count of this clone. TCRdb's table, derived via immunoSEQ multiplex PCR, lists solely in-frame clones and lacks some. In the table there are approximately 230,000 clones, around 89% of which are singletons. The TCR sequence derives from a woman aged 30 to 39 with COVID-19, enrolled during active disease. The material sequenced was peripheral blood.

CDR3 in DNA: TGTGCCAGCTCACCACTATTGGGCTTAAACACAGATACGCAGTATTTT. This encodes CASSPLLGLNTDTQYF. The chain uses TRBV18 and TRBJ2-3; D unresolved. The CDR3 covers 16 residues. Trimming shortened V by 1 base and J by 2 bases, and 13 bases separated the two germline ends. Germline lookup yields CDR1 KGHSH and CDR2 LQKENI.